The source of this T cell receptor (beta chain) is a study of OX40 agonist ivuxolimab in advanced cancers. Across the whole study: Three dose-escalation patients had partial responses: one with hepatocellular carcinoma and two with cutaneous melanoma. General observations from the study: Within 6 weeks, CD4+ and CD8+ blood T cells expanded clonally at 0.1 to 3.0 mg/kg. Nonresponders, in some cases, also had low normalized T-cell clonal expansion.

Libraries were prepared by immunoSEQ multiplex PCR; TCRdb keeps only in-frame clonotypes and omits some of them. This sample has around 53,000 clones; nearly 95% occur once, and the top ten carry around 19%. For this clone: Antigen specificity is unknown.

The CDR3 runs to 17 residues. V lost 5 bases to trimming and J lost 8 bases; unmatched junction nucleotides: 13. Germline loops: CDR1 SGHAT, CDR2 FQNNGV. Systemic immunosuppression or autoimmune disease history was grounds to exclude patients. The source of this sequence is an adult with an advanced solid tumor such as melanoma, head and neck, liver or kidney cancer. The genes are TRBV11-2 and TRBJ2-1; 12 nucleotides line up with TRBD2. Sequenced here: CD4+ or CD8+ T cells sorted from blood, sampled in a trial of the OX40 agonist ivuxolimab. The CDR3 DNA sequence: TGTGCCAGCAGCCCCATGGGATCTAGCGGGAGGGCCGATGAGCAGTTCTTC. It specifies CASSPMGSSGRADEQFF.